Listed here is a single T cell receptor (beta chain). Its antigen remains unidentified. The sample belongs to a study of response to subunit inactivated influenza vaccine. Study-level points and caveats: Authors suggested each seasonal influenza vaccination recruits few new T cells.

TCRdb passed the RT-PCR reads through MiXCR, listing each CDR3 protein once. The sample shows roughly 460,000 distinct CDR3 sequences, 9.5% to 13% of them seen only once. V was pared by 4 bases and J by 1 base, with 1 base of the junction left unmatched. CDR3 length equals 14 residues. Per germline, CDR1 KGHDR and CDR2 SFDVKD. The sequencing used PBMCs from blood, collected 40 to 50 days after vaccination. The chain employs TRBV24-1 and TRBJ2-5; 8 bases align to TRBD1. The receptor comes from a man aged 45-60 years who received an inactivated influenza vaccine. For the CDR3, the DNA is TGTGCCACCAGTGACACAGGGGGCCAAGAGACCCAGTACTTC. Its translation is CATSDTGGQETQYF.